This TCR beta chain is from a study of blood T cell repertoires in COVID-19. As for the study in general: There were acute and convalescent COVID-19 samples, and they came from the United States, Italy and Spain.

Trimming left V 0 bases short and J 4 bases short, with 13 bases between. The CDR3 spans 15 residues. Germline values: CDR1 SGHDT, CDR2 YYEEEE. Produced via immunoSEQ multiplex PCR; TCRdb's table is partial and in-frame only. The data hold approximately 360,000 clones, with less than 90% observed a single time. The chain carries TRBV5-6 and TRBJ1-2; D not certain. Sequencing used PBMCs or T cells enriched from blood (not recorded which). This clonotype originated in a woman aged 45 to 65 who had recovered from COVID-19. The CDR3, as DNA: TGTGCCAGCAGCTTGGGCTGGGAGTTTGGCTATGGCTACACCTTC. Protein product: CASSLGWEFGYGYTF.